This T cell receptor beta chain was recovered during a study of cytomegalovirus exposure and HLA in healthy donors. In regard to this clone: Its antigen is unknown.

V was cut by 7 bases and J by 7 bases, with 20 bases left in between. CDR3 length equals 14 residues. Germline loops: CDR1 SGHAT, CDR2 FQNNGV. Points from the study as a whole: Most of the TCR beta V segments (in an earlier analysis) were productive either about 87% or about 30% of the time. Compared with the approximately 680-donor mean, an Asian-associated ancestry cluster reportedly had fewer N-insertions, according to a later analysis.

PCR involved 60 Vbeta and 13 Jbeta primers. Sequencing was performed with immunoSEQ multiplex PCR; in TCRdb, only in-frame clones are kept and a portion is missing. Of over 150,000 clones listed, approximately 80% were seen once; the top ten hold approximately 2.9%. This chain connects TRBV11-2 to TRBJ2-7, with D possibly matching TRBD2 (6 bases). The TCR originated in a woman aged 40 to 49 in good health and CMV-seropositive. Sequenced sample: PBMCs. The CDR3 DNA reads TGTGCCAGCATCGAGGGAGGCAAAAAGGGAGAGCAGTACTTC. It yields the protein CASIEGGKKGEQYF.